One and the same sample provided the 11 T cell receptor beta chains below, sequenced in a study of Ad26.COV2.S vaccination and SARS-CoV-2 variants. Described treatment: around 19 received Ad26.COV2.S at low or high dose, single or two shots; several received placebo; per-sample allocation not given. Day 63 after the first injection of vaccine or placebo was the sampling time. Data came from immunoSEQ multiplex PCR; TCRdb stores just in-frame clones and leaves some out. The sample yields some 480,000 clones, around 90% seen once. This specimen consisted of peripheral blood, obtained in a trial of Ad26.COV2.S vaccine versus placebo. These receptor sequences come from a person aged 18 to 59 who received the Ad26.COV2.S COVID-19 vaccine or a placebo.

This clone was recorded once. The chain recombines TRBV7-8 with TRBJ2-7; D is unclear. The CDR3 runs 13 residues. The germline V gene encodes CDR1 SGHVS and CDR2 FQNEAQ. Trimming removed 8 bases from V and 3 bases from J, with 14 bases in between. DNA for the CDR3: TGTGCCAGCGGAATGGTCGACAACTACGAGCAGTACTTC. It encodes CASGMVDNYEQYF.

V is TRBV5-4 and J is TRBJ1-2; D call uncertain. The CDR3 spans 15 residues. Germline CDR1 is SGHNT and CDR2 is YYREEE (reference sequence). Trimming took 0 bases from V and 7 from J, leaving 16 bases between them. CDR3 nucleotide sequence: TGTGCCAGCAGCTTGGAGACTGCAGGAGTCCGTGGCTACACCTTC. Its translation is CASSLETAGVRGYTF.

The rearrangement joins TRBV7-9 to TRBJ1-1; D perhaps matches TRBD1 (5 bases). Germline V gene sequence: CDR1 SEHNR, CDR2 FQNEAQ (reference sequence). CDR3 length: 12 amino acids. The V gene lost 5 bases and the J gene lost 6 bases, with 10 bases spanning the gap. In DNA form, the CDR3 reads TGTGCCAGCAGCCTCGGGGGACCTGAAGCTTTCTTT. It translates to CASSLGGPEAFF.

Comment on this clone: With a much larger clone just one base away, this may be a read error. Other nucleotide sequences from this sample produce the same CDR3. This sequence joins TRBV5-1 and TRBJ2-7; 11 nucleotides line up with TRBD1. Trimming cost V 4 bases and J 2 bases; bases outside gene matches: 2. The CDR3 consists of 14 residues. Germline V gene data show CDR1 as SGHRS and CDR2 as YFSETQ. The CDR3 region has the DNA TGCGCCAGCAGCCCGGGACAGGGGGCCTACGAGCAGTACTTC. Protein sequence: CASSPGQGAYEQYF.

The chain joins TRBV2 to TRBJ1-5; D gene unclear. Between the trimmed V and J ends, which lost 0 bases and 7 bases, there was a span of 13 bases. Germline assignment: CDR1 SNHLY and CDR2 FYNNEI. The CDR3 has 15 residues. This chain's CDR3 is CASSEAAGRSQPQHF. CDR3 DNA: TGTGCCAGCAGTGAAGCCGCAGGCCGGAGCCAGCCCCAGCATTTT.

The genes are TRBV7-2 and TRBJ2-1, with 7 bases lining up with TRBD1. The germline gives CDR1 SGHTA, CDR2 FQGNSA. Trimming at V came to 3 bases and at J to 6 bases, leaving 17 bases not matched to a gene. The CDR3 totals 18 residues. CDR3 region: CASSFGDRWRPGFNEQFF. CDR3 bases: TGTGCCAGCAGCTTCGGGGACAGATGGAGGCCGGGTTTCAATGAGCAGTTCTTC.

The CDR3 reads CASSYRGDVTDTQYF. DNA of the CDR3: TGTGCCAGCAGTTATAGGGGGGACGTCACAGATACGCAGTATTTT. The rearrangement links TRBV6-5 to TRBJ2-3; either TRBD1 or TRBD2 may supply D (6 bases each). Germline loops: CDR1 MNHEY, CDR2 SVGAGI. Trimming stripped 3 bases from V and 2 bases from J, with 12 bases between. CDR3 length: 15 residues.

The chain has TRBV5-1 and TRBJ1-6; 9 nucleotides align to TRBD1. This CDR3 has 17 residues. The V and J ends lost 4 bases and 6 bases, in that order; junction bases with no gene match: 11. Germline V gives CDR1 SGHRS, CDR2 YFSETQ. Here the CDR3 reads CASSGGTGIWINSPLHF. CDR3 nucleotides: TGCGCCAGCAGCGGCGGGACAGGGATTTGGATTAATTCACCCCTCCACTTT.

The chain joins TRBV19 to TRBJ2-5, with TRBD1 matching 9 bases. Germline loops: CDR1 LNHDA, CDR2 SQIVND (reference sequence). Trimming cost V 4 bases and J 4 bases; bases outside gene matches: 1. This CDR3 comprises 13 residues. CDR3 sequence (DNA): TGTGCCAGTAGTACGACAGGGGGAGAGACCCAGTACTTC. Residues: CASSTTGGETQYF.

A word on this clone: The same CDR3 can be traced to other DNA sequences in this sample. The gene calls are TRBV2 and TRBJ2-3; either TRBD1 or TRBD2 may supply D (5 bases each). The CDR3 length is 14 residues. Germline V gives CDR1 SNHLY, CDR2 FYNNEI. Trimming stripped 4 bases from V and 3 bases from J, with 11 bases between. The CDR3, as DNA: TGTGCCAGCAGTGGGCTTGGGGGTACAGATACGCAGTATTTT. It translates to CASSGLGGTDTQYF. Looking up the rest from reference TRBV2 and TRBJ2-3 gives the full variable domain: EPEVTQTPSHQVTQMGQEVILRCVPISNHLYFYWYRQILGQKVEFLVSFYNNEISEKSEIFDDQFSVERPDGSNFTLKIRSTKLEDSAMYFCASSGLGGTDTQYFGPGTRLTVL.

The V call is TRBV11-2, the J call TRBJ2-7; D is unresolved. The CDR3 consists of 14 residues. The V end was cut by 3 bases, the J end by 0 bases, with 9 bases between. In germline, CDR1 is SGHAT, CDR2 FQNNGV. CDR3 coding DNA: TGTGCCAGCAGCTTCGGCCGACCCTCCTACGAGCAGTACTTC. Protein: CASSFGRPSYEQYF.